This TCR beta chain comes out of a study of cytomegalovirus exposure and HLA in healthy donors. This PCR relied on a set of 60 Vbeta primers and 13 Jbeta primers. Data came from immunoSEQ multiplex PCR; TCRdb stores just in-frame clones and leaves some out. Counted here are some 170,000 clones, just over 75% occurring once; the ten biggest clones make up 3.7%. With regard to this clone: Distinct nucleotide sequences in the sample also encode this CDR3.

Germline values: CDR1 ENHRY, CDR2 SYGVKD. The V and J ends lost 6 bases and 0 bases, in that order; junction bases with no gene match: 1. This CDR3 is 13 amino acids long. The origin of this receptor is a woman aged 55-70 years in good health and CMV-seropositive. J is TRBJ2-5 and V is TRBV10-3; the match to TRBD1 covers 7 bases. The material sequenced was PBMCs. The CDR3 sequence: CAISGTDQETQYF. The CDR3 DNA reads TGTGCCATCAGCGGGACAGACCAAGAGACCCAGTACTTC.